The T cell receptor beta chain under discussion was sequenced for a study of CD8 T cells in Susac syndrome. An input of about 0.45 to 1 ug of RNA was subjected to reverse transcription using random hexamers. TCRdb independently ran MiXCR on the immunoSEQ multiplex PCR reads; one entry per CDR3 protein. Of 250,000 to 300,000 distinct CDR3 sequences in the sample, 85% are singletons; the top ten hold approximately 0.2%. The sequence derives from a human donor with multiple sclerosis. The sequenced sample consisted of CD8+ T cells from PBMCs.

CDR3 amino acids: CASTPAEGDEKLFF. As DNA, the CDR3 is TGTGCCAGTACCCCGGCGGAAGGCGATGAAAAACTGTTTTTT. V usage is TRBV19 and J usage is TRBJ1-4; D remains unclear. This CDR3 is built from 14 residues. Trimming cost V 7 bases and J 6 bases, with 15 bases left between them. CDR1 LNHDA and CDR2 SQIVND come from the germline V gene (reference sequence).